This TCR beta chain stems from a study of blood T cell repertoires in COVID-19. Across the study: Specimens from acute and convalescent COVID-19 originated in the United States, Italy and Spain. T cells, B-cell-depleted T cells, or PBMCs provided the cDNA or gDNA that served as material.

CDR3 length equals 16 residues. Trimming pared 4 bases from V and 4 bases from J, leaving 16 bases between. Germline-derived CDR1 and CDR2 are LGHNA and YNFKEQ. In the authors' workflow: Estimation of nucleated cell counts was performed using reference gene primer amplification. Here immunoSEQ multiplex PCR was the method, and the copy in TCRdb shows in-frame clones only, minus some. The V and J calls and clone size were taken over from that table, and D and trimming were inferred from the DNA. Of some 96,000 clones listed, more than 65% are singletons. Sequencing was done on a sample of peripheral blood. The sequence was collected from a woman in her seventies with acute or convalescent COVID-19. The chain links TRBV4-2 to TRBJ1-4, with a weak D call TRBD1 (6 bases). For the CDR3, the DNA is TGTGCCAGCAGCCGAAATACCGGGACAATTAATGAAAAACTGTTTTTT. It translates to CASSRNTGTINEKLFF.